Listed below are T cell receptor beta chains from one sample, sequenced in a study of T cells after yellow fever vaccination. TCRdb redid the calling of the 5' RACE reads with MiXCR, one entry per CDR3 protein. The sample holds roughly 310,000 distinct CDR3 sequences, roughly 8.7% seen once. The sequenced sample was PBMCs, obtained on the day of the first yellow fever vaccination. These receptors were obtained from a man in his late teens or twenties who received the YFV17D yellow fever vaccine. The CDR3 runs from the conserved cysteine through the conserved F or W. The D gene is left open where the match is weak. Size values are once, few and many counts, or a class for expanded clones, and some rows have none.

V	J	size	D	DNA	CDR3
TRBV11-2	TRBJ2-3	-	TRBD2	TGTGCCAGCAGCCATCCCTCTAGCGGGGCCCCCCTTAGCACAGATACGCAGTATTTT	CASSHPSSGAPLSTDTQYF
TRBV29-1	TRBJ1-3	-	-	TGCAGCGCGGACGTGGGCGACTCTGGAAACACCATATATTTT	CSADVGDSGNTIYF
TRBV7-2	TRBJ1-1	many	-	TGTGCCAGCAGCTCCGGTATGGTCCTTGAAGCTTTCTTT	CASSSGMVLEAFF
TRBV6-2/TRBV6-3	TRBJ2-3	many	TRBD2	TGTGCCAGCAAACGGGGGGGCTCAGATACGCAGTATTTT	CASKRGGSDTQYF
TRBV10-3	TRBJ1-5	-	-	TGTGCCATCAGTGGGACAGCTCAGCCCCAGCATTTT	CAISGTAQPQHF
TRBV7-3	TRBJ2-3	-	-	TGTGCCAGCAGCTTATATGGGACCCAAAAGGGGGATACGCAGTATTTT	CASSLYGTQKGDTQYF
TRBV20-1	TRBJ2-5	many	-	TGCAGTGCCCCTGGGGTGGGGGCAGAGACCCAGTACTTC	CSAPGVGAETQYF
TRBV4-2	TRBJ1-6	few	-	TGTGCCAGCAGCCAAGATGCAGGTGGACAGTATGATAATTCACCCCTCCACTTT	CASSQDAGGQYDNSPLHF
TRBV27	TRBJ2-7	-	TRBD1	TGTGCCAGCAGTTCAGGGACAGGGGTACACGAGCAGTACTTC	CASSSGTGVHEQYF
TRBV5-5	TRBJ2-5	-	-	TGTGCCAGCAGCGGACAGCCCGGGGAGACCCAGTACTTC	CASSGQPGETQYF
TRBV24-1	TRBJ2-1	few	TRBD2	TGTGCCACCAGTGATTTAGCGGGGGCCTGGGGCAATGAGCAGTTCTTC	CATSDLAGAWGNEQFF
TRBV27	TRBJ2-5	few	TRBD2	TGTGCCAGCAGTGTGGGAGGGACTAGCCTCTTTCAGGAGACCCAGTACTTC	CASSVGGTSLFQETQYF
TRBV5-1	TRBJ2-7	few	TRBD1	TGCGCCAGCAGTCGCTCCGGGACAGGGTCCTACGAGCAGTACTTC	CASSRSGTGSYEQYF
TRBV5-4	TRBJ2-3	many	-	TGTGCCAGCAGCTTGGATCCAGATACGCAGTATTTT	CASSLDPDTQYF
TRBV7-2	TRBJ2-3	-	-	TGTGCCAGCAGCGGAGAAGATACGCAGTATTTT	CASSGEDTQYF
TRBV6-4	TRBJ2-3	many	TRBD2	TGTGCCAGCAGTGAAACTAGCGGGGGGGCAGATACGCAGTATTTT	CASSETSGGADTQYF
TRBV6-2/TRBV6-3	TRBJ2-3	many	TRBD2	TGTGCCAGCAGATTAGCGGGGGGGCAAGATACGCAGTATTTT	CASRLAGGQDTQYF
TRBV4-2	TRBJ2-3	-	-	TGTGCCAGCAGCCAAGACGCCGGGCGAATCACAGATACGCAGTATTTT	CASSQDAGRITDTQYF
TRBV4-3	TRBJ2-7	many	TRBD2	TGCGCCAGCAGCCAATCGTTAGCGGGGGGCTACGAGCAGTACTTC	CASSQSLAGGYEQYF
TRBV9	TRBJ1-5	many	-	TGTGCCAGCAGCGTCGGAGGTAGCAATCAGCCCCAGCATTTT	CASSVGGSNQPQHF
TRBV7-9	TRBJ2-5	many	TRBD1	TGTGCCAGCAGCTTATTAGAACAGGGGGCCCGAGAGACCCAGTACTTC	CASSLLEQGARETQYF
TRBV24-1	TRBJ2-1	few	-	TGTGCCTCGACCGGGACCGAGAGCAATGAGCAGTTCTTC	CASTGTESNEQFF
TRBV5-5	TRBJ2-3	few	-	TGTGCCAGCAGCTTAGAGGCAGCCCCGCGGACGCAGTATTTT	CASSLEAAPRTQYF
TRBV28	TRBJ2-6	-	-	TGTGCCAGCTTCCCCTCTGGGGCCAACGTCCTGACTTTC	CASFPSGANVLTF
TRBV20-1	TRBJ1-3	many	-	TGCAGTGCTAGACAGGGGGGAAACACCATATATTTT	CSARQGGNTIYF
TRBV7-8	TRBJ2-7	-	-	TGTGCCAGCAGCGAAGGGGGCGAGCAGTACTTC	CASSEGGEQYF
TRBV6-1	TRBJ2-2	many	-	TGTGCCAGCAGCCTCCCCCCGCAGGGTCGGGAGCTGTTTTTT	CASSLPPQGRELFF
TRBV3-1	TRBJ2-5	many	-	TGTGCCAGCAGTCAGGGGAGGGAGACCCAGTACTTC	CASSQGRETQYF
TRBV18	TRBJ2-3	few	-	TGTGCCAGCTCACCACCAGAAGGAGAGGCGCAGTATTTT	CASSPPEGEAQYF
TRBV4-3	TRBJ2-2	few	TRBD1	TGCGCCAGCAGCCCGGACAGGGGGCTAGGCGGGGAGCTGTTTTTT	CASSPDRGLGGELFF
TRBV2	TRBJ1-2	-	TRBD1	TGTGCCAGCAGGCTCCCGGGACAGCTACTATCCTTC	CASRLPGQLLSF
TRBV19	TRBJ2-7	-	TRBD1	TGTGCCAGTAGTATCTACAGGGGTACCTACGAGCAGTACTTC	CASSIYRGTYEQYF
TRBV6-5	TRBJ2-7	-	TRBD2	TGTGCCAGCAGTTACTCCCTAGCGGGGGGGGTTTACGAGCAGTACTTC	CASSYSLAGGVYEQYF